The rows below give T cell receptor beta chains drawn from one sample of a study of Ad26.COV2.S vaccination and SARS-CoV-2 variants. Clones were sequenced by immunoSEQ multiplex PCR, and TCRdb holds only the in-frame ones, with some missing. The table records fewer than 500,000 clones, 75% to 90% of them present only once. Sequenced here: peripheral blood, sampled in a trial of Ad26.COV2.S vaccine versus placebo. These receptors came from a person aged 18-60 years who received the Ad26.COV2.S COVID-19 vaccine or a placebo. CDR3s include the opening cysteine and the closing phenylalanine or tryptophan. The D gene is left open where the match is weak. Rows may omit the clone size; those that give it use once, few, many or a size class.

cdr3_nt: TGTGCCAGCAGTGAATACGACGGCAGCCAGCATTTT; cdr3_aa: CASSEYDGSQHF; d_call: -; j_call: TRBJ1-5; clone_size: -; v_call: TRBV2
cdr3_nt: TGTGCCAGCAGCGGGACAGGGGGAGGCACCGGGGAGCTGTTTTTT; cdr3_aa: CASSGTGGGTGELFF; d_call: TRBD1; j_call: TRBJ2-2; clone_size: -; v_call: TRBV7-9
cdr3_nt: TGCGCCAGCAGCCAAGATCGAGGCAGACCGTCGGAGCAGTACTTC; cdr3_aa: CASSQDRGRPSEQYF; d_call: -; j_call: TRBJ2-7; clone_size: few; v_call: TRBV4-3
cdr3_nt: TGTGCCAGCAGTGAAGGGGGGCAAGTTTACGAGCAGTACTTC; cdr3_aa: CASSEGGQVYEQYF; d_call: -; j_call: TRBJ2-7; clone_size: -; v_call: TRBV6-1
cdr3_nt: TGTGCCACCAGCAGAGACCCACTAGCTAACCTCCACTTT; cdr3_aa: CATSRDPLANLHF; d_call: -; j_call: TRBJ1-6; clone_size: -; v_call: TRBV15
cdr3_nt: TGTGCCAGCATCGCTACAGGGTTCGCGGGTGAAGCTTTCTTT; cdr3_aa: CASIATGFAGEAFF; d_call: -; j_call: TRBJ1-1; clone_size: -; v_call: TRBV27
cdr3_nt: TGTGCCTGGAACGAGGCAGGCGGGTCACCCCTCCACTTT; cdr3_aa: CAWNEAGGSPLHF; d_call: -; j_call: TRBJ1-6; clone_size: -; v_call: TRBV30
cdr3_nt: TGTGCCAGCAGCTTGGGGCAGCGGGAGACCCAGTACTTC; cdr3_aa: CASSLGQRETQYF; d_call: -; j_call: TRBJ2-5; clone_size: once; v_call: TRBV5-4
cdr3_nt: TGTGCCAGCAGCGTAGAACAGGGTCGTTGCTATAGCAATCAGCCCCAGCATTTT; cdr3_aa: CASSVEQGRCYSNQPQHF; d_call: -; j_call: TRBJ1-5; clone_size: -; v_call: TRBV9
cdr3_nt: TGTGCCAGCAGCGCCGGGACAGGAGGGAGTCAGCCCCAGCATTTT; cdr3_aa: CASSAGTGGSQPQHF; d_call: TRBD1; j_call: TRBJ1-5; clone_size: -; v_call: TRBV5-8
cdr3_nt: TGTGCCAGCAGCCCCTCCGGGGATGGCTACACCTTC; cdr3_aa: CASSPSGDGYTF; d_call: -; j_call: TRBJ1-2; clone_size: few; v_call: TRBV7-9
cdr3_nt: TGTGCCAGCAGCGGAGCGGGGGGGCTCAATCAGCCCCAGCATTTT; cdr3_aa: CASSGAGGLNQPQHF; d_call: -; j_call: TRBJ1-5; clone_size: -; v_call: TRBV6-5
cdr3_nt: TGTGCCAGCAGCGGACCCCCCAGGGACTCTGGAAACACCATATATTTT; cdr3_aa: CASSGPPRDSGNTIYF; d_call: -; j_call: TRBJ1-3; clone_size: -; v_call: TRBV9
cdr3_nt: TGCGCCAGCAGCCAAGATCGGAGGGCAGATACGCAGTATTTT; cdr3_aa: CASSQDRRADTQYF; d_call: -; j_call: TRBJ2-3; clone_size: -; v_call: TRBV4-3
cdr3_nt: TGTGCCAGCAGCGAGGAACCCGGGACCTCCTATTCACCCCTCCACTTT; cdr3_aa: CASSEEPGTSYSPLHF; d_call: -; j_call: TRBJ1-6; clone_size: few; v_call: TRBV9
cdr3_nt: TGTGCCAGCAGCATAAACAGGGACAATGAGCAGTTCTTC; cdr3_aa: CASSINRDNEQFF; d_call: -; j_call: TRBJ2-1; clone_size: -; v_call: TRBV7-6
cdr3_nt: TGCGCCAGCAGCGCCCAAGGAGATACGCAGTATTTT; cdr3_aa: CASSAQGDTQYF; d_call: -; j_call: TRBJ2-3; clone_size: -; v_call: TRBV5-1
cdr3_nt: TGTGCCAGCAGCTCCTGGGGGGCGGGTGAAAAACTGTTTTTT; cdr3_aa: CASSSWGAGEKLFF; d_call: -; j_call: TRBJ1-4; clone_size: -; v_call: TRBV7-9
cdr3_nt: TGTGCCAGCAGTGTCGCTAGCTTCAATGAGCAGTTCTTC; cdr3_aa: CASSVASFNEQFF; d_call: -; j_call: TRBJ2-1; clone_size: once; v_call: TRBV6-4
cdr3_nt: TGTGCTAGTGCCCAGGCCGGGGGGCAGGGTAACAATGAGCAGTTCTTC; cdr3_aa: CASAQAGGQGNNEQFF; d_call: -; j_call: TRBJ2-1; clone_size: few; v_call: TRBV12-5
cdr3_nt: TGTGCCAGCAGCGTAGCAGGGAGCAACACTGAAGCTTTCTTT; cdr3_aa: CASSVAGSNTEAFF; d_call: -; j_call: TRBJ1-1; clone_size: -; v_call: TRBV9
cdr3_nt: TGTGCCAGCAGCCAGCTATGGGGGGCGAACTATGGCTACACCTTC; cdr3_aa: CASSQLWGANYGYTF; d_call: -; j_call: TRBJ1-2; clone_size: -; v_call: TRBV7-2
cdr3_nt: TGTGCCAGCAGTTACCACCCCGACAGGTCAGGCAATCAGCCCCAGCATTTT; cdr3_aa: CASSYHPDRSGNQPQHF; d_call: -; j_call: TRBJ1-5; clone_size: -; v_call: TRBV6-2/TRBV6-3
cdr3_nt: TGTGCCAGCAGTCGACAGGGGGATGAGCAGTTCTTC; cdr3_aa: CASSRQGDEQFF; d_call: TRBD1; j_call: TRBJ2-1; clone_size: -; v_call: TRBV7-3
cdr3_nt: TGTGCCAGCAATCCGACAGGCCCCAATTCACCCCTCCACTTT; cdr3_aa: CASNPTGPNSPLHF; d_call: -; j_call: TRBJ1-6; clone_size: -; v_call: TRBV6-5
cdr3_nt: TGTGCCAGCAGTTTATGGAGCATGAACACTGAAGCTTTCTTT; cdr3_aa: CASSLWSMNTEAFF; d_call: -; j_call: TRBJ1-1; clone_size: -; v_call: TRBV27
cdr3_nt: TGCAGTGCTAGTGTGCCGGCCGCGAACACTGAAGCTTTCTTT; cdr3_aa: CSASVPAANTEAFF; d_call: -; j_call: TRBJ1-1; clone_size: -; v_call: TRBV20-1
cdr3_nt: TGTGCCAGCAGCTTATTTGCGGGGCGGCATGAGCAGTTCTTC; cdr3_aa: CASSLFAGRHEQFF; d_call: -; j_call: TRBJ2-1; clone_size: -; v_call: TRBV7-9
cdr3_nt: TGCGCCAGCAGCTCCCGCCGTCCGGGTTCACCCCTCCACTTT; cdr3_aa: CASSSRRPGSPLHF; d_call: -; j_call: TRBJ1-6; clone_size: -; v_call: TRBV5-1
cdr3_nt: TGTGCCAGCAGTGGGTTTCAGGACATCAAAGGACGAAAACTGTTTTTT; cdr3_aa: CASSGFQDIKGRKLFF; d_call: -; j_call: TRBJ1-4; clone_size: few; v_call: TRBV6-1
cdr3_nt: TGTGCCAGCAGCTCCCCGTGGGTTAGCGGAACCTACAATGAGCAGTTCTTC; cdr3_aa: CASSSPWVSGTYNEQFF; d_call: -; j_call: TRBJ2-1; clone_size: -; v_call: TRBV13
cdr3_nt: TGTGCCAGCAGCTTGTACAGGGGTGGCGATACGCAGTATTTT; cdr3_aa: CASSLYRGGDTQYF; d_call: TRBD1; j_call: TRBJ2-3; clone_size: -; v_call: TRBV5-4
cdr3_nt: TGCGCCAGCAGCCAAGATCGGCCTAGCGGGGGCCTCTCCTACGAGCAGTACTTC; cdr3_aa: CASSQDRPSGGLSYEQYF; d_call: TRBD2; j_call: TRBJ2-7; clone_size: -; v_call: TRBV4-3
cdr3_nt: TGCGCCAGCAGCCGCACCGGGACTAGTGAAGAGACCCAGTACTTC; cdr3_aa: CASSRTGTSEETQYF; d_call: TRBD2; j_call: TRBJ2-5; clone_size: -; v_call: TRBV4-1
cdr3_nt: TGTGCCAGCAGCCAAGCCCCTACAGGGGCCGGCTATAATTCACCCCTCCACTTT; cdr3_aa: CASSQAPTGAGYNSPLHF; d_call: TRBD1; j_call: TRBJ1-6; clone_size: -; v_call: TRBV3-1/TRBV3-2
cdr3_nt: TGCGCCAGCAATAGGGCGGGTAGCACAGATACGCAGTATTTT; cdr3_aa: CASNRAGSTDTQYF; d_call: -; j_call: TRBJ2-3; clone_size: -; v_call: TRBV10-2
cdr3_nt: TGTGCCAGCAGCAGCCGACAGAGACAAGAGACCCAGTACTTC; cdr3_aa: CASSSRQRQETQYF; d_call: -; j_call: TRBJ2-5; clone_size: -; v_call: TRBV11-2
cdr3_nt: TGTGCCAGTAGTCTCTCGGCGGGAAGCTCCTACAATGAGCAGTTCTTC; cdr3_aa: CASSLSAGSSYNEQFF; d_call: -; j_call: TRBJ2-1; clone_size: few; v_call: TRBV19
cdr3_nt: TGTGCCAGCAGGGCAGGGTTTTCCGATGAGCAGTTCTTC; cdr3_aa: CASRAGFSDEQFF; d_call: -; j_call: TRBJ2-1; clone_size: -; v_call: TRBV7-2
cdr3_nt: TGTGCCAGCTCACCGGGGGGTTTAAACGAGCAGTACTTC; cdr3_aa: CASSPGGLNEQYF; d_call: -; j_call: TRBJ2-7; clone_size: -; v_call: TRBV18
cdr3_nt: TGTGCCAGCAGCCAAGATTATCGGTTTTCGGGAGGCTACACCTTC; cdr3_aa: CASSQDYRFSGGYTF; d_call: -; j_call: TRBJ1-2; clone_size: -; v_call: TRBV4-2
cdr3_nt: TGTGTGATCGGGCGGTTCAATGAGCAGTTCTTC; cdr3_aa: CVIGRFNEQFF; d_call: -; j_call: TRBJ2-1; clone_size: -; v_call: TRBV28
cdr3_nt: TGTGCCACCAGCAGACAGGGAGGCACTGAAGCTTTCTTT; cdr3_aa: CATSRQGGTEAFF; d_call: TRBD1; j_call: TRBJ1-1; clone_size: -; v_call: TRBV24-1
cdr3_nt: TGTGCCAGTGGGGGCAGGCGCCCCTACGAGCAGTACTTC; cdr3_aa: CASGGRRPYEQYF; d_call: -; j_call: TRBJ2-7; clone_size: -; v_call: TRBV19
cdr3_nt: TGTGCCAGCAGCTTACGAGGGGATGGGAATCAGCCCCAGCATTTT; cdr3_aa: CASSLRGDGNQPQHF; d_call: -; j_call: TRBJ1-5; clone_size: -; v_call: TRBV7-2
cdr3_nt: TGTGCCAGCGCCTCGACAGGAAACTATGGCTACACCTTC; cdr3_aa: CASASTGNYGYTF; d_call: -; j_call: TRBJ1-2; clone_size: -; v_call: TRBV6-5
cdr3_nt: TGTGCCAGCAGTCCGGGACTAGCGGGGCCGGGCACCGGGGAGCTGTTTTTT; cdr3_aa: CASSPGLAGPGTGELFF; d_call: TRBD2; j_call: TRBJ2-2; clone_size: once; v_call: TRBV28
cdr3_nt: TGTGCCAGCACCGGGGCCGGAGAAAAACTGTTTTTT; cdr3_aa: CASTGAGEKLFF; d_call: -; j_call: TRBJ1-4; clone_size: -; v_call: TRBV28
cdr3_nt: TGTGCCAGTACTCCCTCGGGGGGACAGAACTCTGGAAACACCATATATTTT; cdr3_aa: CASTPSGGQNSGNTIYF; d_call: TRBD1; j_call: TRBJ1-3; clone_size: -; v_call: TRBV19
cdr3_nt: TGCAGCGCCCTAGGGGACAGGGGCCCCTATGGCTACACCTTC; cdr3_aa: CSALGDRGPYGYTF; d_call: TRBD1; j_call: TRBJ1-2; clone_size: -; v_call: TRBV29-1
cdr3_nt: TGTGCCAGCTCACGACAGGGAGGCTATGGCTACACCTTC; cdr3_aa: CASSRQGGYGYTF; d_call: TRBD1; j_call: TRBJ1-2; clone_size: -; v_call: TRBV18
cdr3_nt: TGTGCCAGCAGCTTTATGGGACTAGCGTGGGAGACCCAGTACTTC; cdr3_aa: CASSFMGLAWETQYF; d_call: TRBD2; j_call: TRBJ2-5; clone_size: -; v_call: TRBV11-2
cdr3_nt: TGTGCCAGCAGCCTGGACAGCCCCAATCAGCCCCAGCATTTT; cdr3_aa: CASSLDSPNQPQHF; d_call: -; j_call: TRBJ1-5; clone_size: -; v_call: TRBV2
cdr3_nt: TGTGCCAGCAGCCATAGCGGGAAGGGCTACAATGAGCAGTTCTTC; cdr3_aa: CASSHSGKGYNEQFF; d_call: TRBD2; j_call: TRBJ2-1; clone_size: -; v_call: TRBV7-8